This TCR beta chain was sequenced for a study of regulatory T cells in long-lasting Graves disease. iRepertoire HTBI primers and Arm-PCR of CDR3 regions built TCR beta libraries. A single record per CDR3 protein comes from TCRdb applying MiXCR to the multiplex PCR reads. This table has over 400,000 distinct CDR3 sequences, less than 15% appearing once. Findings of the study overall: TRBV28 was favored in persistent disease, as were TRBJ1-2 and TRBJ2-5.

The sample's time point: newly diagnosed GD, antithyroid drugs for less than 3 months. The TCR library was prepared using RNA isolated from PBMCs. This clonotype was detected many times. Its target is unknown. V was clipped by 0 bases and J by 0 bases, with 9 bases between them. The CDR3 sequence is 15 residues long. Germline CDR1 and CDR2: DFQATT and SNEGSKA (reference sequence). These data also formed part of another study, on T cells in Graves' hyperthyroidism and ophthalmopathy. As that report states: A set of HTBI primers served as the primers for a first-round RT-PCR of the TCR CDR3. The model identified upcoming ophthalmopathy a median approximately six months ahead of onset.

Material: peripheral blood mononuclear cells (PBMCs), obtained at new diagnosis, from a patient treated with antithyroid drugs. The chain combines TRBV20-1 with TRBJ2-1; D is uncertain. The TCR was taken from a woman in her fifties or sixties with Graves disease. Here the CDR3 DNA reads TGCAGTGCTAGAGATGGCCACGTCTCCTACAATGAGCAGTTCTTC. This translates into CSARDGHVSYNEQFF.